This TCR beta chain was obtained from a study of cytomegalovirus exposure and HLA in healthy donors. Across the study: The 666 first-cohort repertoires shared a platform with the roughly 120 validation repertoires, as reported in a later analysis. Study results and caveats: Researchers catalogued approximately 170 TCR beta chains as cytomegalovirus-associated. A classifier reportedly called cytomegalovirus status with high sensitivity and specificity.

CDR3 size: 13 residues. Germline CDR1 MNHNS, CDR2 SASEGT. Trimming took 6 bases from V and 5 from J; bases not matched to a gene: 6. With regard to this clone: The antigen remains unidentified.

Sequencing was performed with immunoSEQ multiplex PCR; in TCRdb, only in-frame clones are kept and a portion is missing. The sample contains tens of thousands of clones, approximately 94% of which appear only once. The sample comprised PBMCs. The receptor was derived from a woman under 30 in good health and CMV-seronegative. V and J are TRBV6-1 and TRBJ2-5, with 7 bases identical to TRBD1. The CDR3 is CASSATGSETQYF. The CDR3 nucleotides are TGTGCCAGCAGCGCGACAGGGAGCGAGACCCAGTACTTC.